The clone carrying this T cell receptor beta chain has more than one count but fewer than ten. This sample was taken from a study of blood T cell repertoires in COVID-19. V lost 6 bases and J lost 6; bases outside the gene matches: 12. The CDR3 spans 16 residues. Per the germline V gene, CDR1 is LGHDT and CDR2 is YNNKEL (reference sequence). Sequencing was performed with immunoSEQ multiplex PCR; in TCRdb, only in-frame clones are kept and a portion is missing. The table records about 130,000 clones, over 75% of them present only once. Sequencing was performed on peripheral blood. This receptor was taken from a woman aged 80 or over with acute or convalescent COVID-19. This chain joins TRBV3-1 (or the pseudogene TRBV3-2) and TRBJ2-2, with 8 bases matching TRBD2. The CDR3 reads CASRDTGGLVAGELFF. Written as DNA, the CDR3 is TGTGCCAGCAGGGATACGGGGGGGCTCGTGGCCGGGGAGCTGTTTTTT.